Listed below are T cell receptor beta chains from one sample, sequenced in a study of OX40 agonist ivuxolimab in advanced cancers. The method was immunoSEQ multiplex PCR; TCRdb's version includes in-frame clones alone and lacks a portion of them. In the table there are 55,000 to 85,000 clones, roughly 80% of which are singletons. The sequences come from CD4+ or CD8+ T cells sorted from blood, collected in a trial of the OX40 agonist ivuxolimab. Receptor source: an adult with an advanced solid tumor such as melanoma, head and neck, liver or kidney cancer. Both conserved end residues are part of each CDR3. The D gene is left open where the match is weak. Size tells how often a clone was seen (once, few, many) or the class of an expanded clone, and some rows leave it out.

D gene	V gene	clone size	J gene	CDR3 protein	CDR3 DNA
NA	TRBV30	few	TRBJ1-2	CAWKLQGVYGYTF	TGTGCCTGGAAACTTCAAGGGGTCTATGGCTACACCTTC
TRBD2	TRBV11-2	NA	TRBJ2-3	CASSQTSGGARDTQYF	TGTGCCAGCAGCCAGACTAGCGGGGGGGCCCGAGATACGCAGTATTTT
NA	TRBV4-2	few	TRBJ1-1	CASSQDLRGNTEAFF	TGTGCCAGCAGCCAAGATCTAAGGGGGAACACTGAAGCTTTCTTT
NA	TRBV4-3	NA	TRBJ2-1	CASSRDNEQFF	TGCGCCAGCAGCCGAGACAATGAGCAGTTCTTC
TRBD1	TRBV4-2	NA	TRBJ1-2	CASSHSGTGRYGYTF	TGTGCCAGCAGCCATTCCGGGACAGGCAGGTATGGCTACACCTTC
TRBD1	TRBV5-8	few	TRBJ1-5	CASRVDRGWEPQHF	TGTGCCAGCAGGGTGGACAGGGGTTGGGAGCCCCAGCATTTT
NA	TRBV9	NA	TRBJ2-7	CASSPGDLPYEQYF	TGTGCCAGCAGCCCTGGGGACCTCCCCTACGAGCAGTACTTC
NA	TRBV6-6	NA	TRBJ2-7	CASSYSDGTYEQYF	TGTGCCAGCAGTTACTCGGACGGGACCTACGAGCAGTACTTC
NA	TRBV6-1	NA	TRBJ2-1	CASSDRRMVFYNEQFF	TGTGCCAGCAGTGATAGGCGGATGGTTTTTTACAATGAGCAGTTCTTC
NA	TRBV30	NA	TRBJ1-6	CAWSLRDESPLHF	TGTGCCTGGAGTCTTCGGGACGAGTCACCCCTCCACTTT
NA	TRBV6-1	NA	TRBJ2-7	CASSEGWGLYEQYF	TGTGCCAGCAGTGAAGGGTGGGGCCTCTACGAGCAGTACTTC
NA	TRBV30	NA	TRBJ2-7	CAWSLAGSYEQYF	TGTGCCTGGAGCCTCGCCGGAAGCTACGAGCAGTACTTC
NA	TRBV28	NA	TRBJ2-1	CAICGTSYNEQFF	TGTGCCATATGCGGGACCTCCTACAATGAGCAGTTCTTC
NA	TRBV6-1	NA	TRBJ2-5	CASTAGTATRQTQYF	TGTGCCAGCACTGCGGGGACTGCGACCCGGCAGACCCAGTACTTC
NA	TRBV25-1	NA	TRBJ2-3	CASRYTDTQYF	TGTGCCAGCAGGTACACAGATACGCAGTATTTT
NA	TRBV6-5	NA	TRBJ1-5	CASRTNSNQPQHF	TGTGCCAGCAGAACTAATAGCAATCAGCCCCAGCATTTT
NA	TRBV5-1	NA	TRBJ1-1	CASSKGHGNTEAFF	TGCGCCAGCAGCAAGGGACATGGGAACACTGAAGCTTTCTTT
NA	TRBV30	NA	TRBJ2-7	CAWSTGRNYEQYF	TGTGCCTGGAGCACGGGCAGAAACTACGAGCAGTACTTC
TRBD2	TRBV7-2	NA	TRBJ2-7	CASSSELSGGTRLREQYF	TGTGCCAGCAGCTCCGAATTAAGCGGGGGAACTCGACTTCGCGAGCAGTACTTC
TRBD1	TRBV5-1	many	TRBJ2-7	CASSSGQGAFEQYF	TGCGCCAGCAGCTCAGGACAGGGGGCATTCGAGCAGTACTTC
TRBD1	TRBV19	NA	TRBJ1-5	CASSTEHQGAGSNQPQHF	TGTGCCAGTAGTACCGAACATCAGGGGGCTGGGAGCAATCAGCCCCAGCATTTT
TRBD1	TRBV5-4	NA	TRBJ1-5	CASSFTTGGNQPQHF	TGTGCCAGCAGCTTCACTACAGGGGGCAATCAGCCCCAGCATTTT
NA	TRBV2	NA	TRBJ1-4	CASSDRRNEKLFF	TGTGCCAGCAGTGACAGGCGTAATGAAAAACTGTTTTTT
NA	TRBV6-6	NA	TRBJ2-7	CASSPYLGGNEQYF	TGTGCCAGCAGTCCTTACTTAGGGGGAAACGAGCAGTACTTC
TRBD1	TRBV30	NA	TRBJ2-7	CAWSTRGGTGGWYF	TGTGCCTGGAGTACCCGGGGTGGGACAGGGGGTTGGTACTTC
NA	TRBV6-1	NA	TRBJ2-7	CASSENTISYEQYF	TGTGCCAGCAGTGAAAACACTATAAGCTACGAGCAGTACTTC
NA	TRBV10-2	NA	TRBJ2-1	CATASLQPSSYNEQFF	TGCGCCACCGCATCCCTACAGCCTAGCTCCTACAATGAGCAGTTCTTC
NA	TRBV18	NA	TRBJ1-1	CASSSSGSDTEAFF	TGTGCCAGCTCATCGTCTGGGTCCGACACTGAAGCTTTCTTT
TRBD1	TRBV25-1	few	TRBJ2-7	CASRRQGRYEQYF	TGTGCCAGCAGAAGACAGGGGAGGTACGAGCAGTACTTC
NA	TRBV11-1	NA	TRBJ2-3	CASSLAGGMGYTDTQYF	TGTGCCAGCAGCTTAGCGGGAGGTATGGGATACACAGATACGCAGTATTTT
NA	TRBV5-1	few	TRBJ1-1	CASSFTQTNTEAFF	TGCGCCAGCAGCTTCACGCAGACGAACACTGAAGCTTTCTTT